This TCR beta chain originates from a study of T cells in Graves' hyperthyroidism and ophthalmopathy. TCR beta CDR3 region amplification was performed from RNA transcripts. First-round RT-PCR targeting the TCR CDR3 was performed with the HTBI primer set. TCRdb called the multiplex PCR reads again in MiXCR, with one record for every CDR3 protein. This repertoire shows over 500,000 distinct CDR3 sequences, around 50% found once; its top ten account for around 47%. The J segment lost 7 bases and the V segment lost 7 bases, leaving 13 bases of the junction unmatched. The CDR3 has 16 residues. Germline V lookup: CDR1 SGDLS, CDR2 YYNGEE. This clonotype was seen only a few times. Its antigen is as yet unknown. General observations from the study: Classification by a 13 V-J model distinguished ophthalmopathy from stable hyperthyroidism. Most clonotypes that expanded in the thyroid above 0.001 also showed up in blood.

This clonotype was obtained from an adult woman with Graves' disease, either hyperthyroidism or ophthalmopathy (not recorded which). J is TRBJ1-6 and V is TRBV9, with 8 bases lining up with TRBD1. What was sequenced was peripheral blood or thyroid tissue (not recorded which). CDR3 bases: TGTGCCAGCTCACCACCGCAGGGACAGGAAAATTCACCCCTCCACTTT. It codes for CASSPPQGQENSPLHF.